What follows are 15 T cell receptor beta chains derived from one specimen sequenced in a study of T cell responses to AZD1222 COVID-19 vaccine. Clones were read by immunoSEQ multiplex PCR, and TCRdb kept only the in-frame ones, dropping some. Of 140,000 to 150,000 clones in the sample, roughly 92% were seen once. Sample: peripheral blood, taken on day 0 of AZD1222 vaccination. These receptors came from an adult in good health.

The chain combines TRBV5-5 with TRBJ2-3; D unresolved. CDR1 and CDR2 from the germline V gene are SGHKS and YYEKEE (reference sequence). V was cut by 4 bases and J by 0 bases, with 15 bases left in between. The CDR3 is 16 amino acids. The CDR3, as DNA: TGTGCCAGCAGCCCCTACATCGAGTCTAGCACAGATACGCAGTATTTT. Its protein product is CASSPYIESSTDTQYF.

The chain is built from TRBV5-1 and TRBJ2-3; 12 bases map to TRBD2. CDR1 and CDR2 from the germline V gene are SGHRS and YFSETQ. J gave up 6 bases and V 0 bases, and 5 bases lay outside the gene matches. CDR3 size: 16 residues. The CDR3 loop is CASSLEGGTSGDTQYF. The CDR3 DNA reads TGCGCCAGCAGCTTGGAGGGTGGGACTAGCGGGGATACGCAGTATTTT. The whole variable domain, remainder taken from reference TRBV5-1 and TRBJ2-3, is KAGVTQTPRYLIKTRGQQVTLSCSPISGHRSVSWYQQTPGQGLQFLFEYFSETQRNKGNFPGRFSGRQFSNSRSEMNVSTLELGDSALYLCASSLEGGTSGDTQYFGPGTRLTVL.

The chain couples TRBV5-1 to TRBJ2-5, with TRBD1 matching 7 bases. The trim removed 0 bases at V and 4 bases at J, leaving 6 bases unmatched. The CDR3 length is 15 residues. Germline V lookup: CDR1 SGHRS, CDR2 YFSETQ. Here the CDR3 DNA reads TGCGCCAGCAGCTTGGCGGCAGGGGGTGGAGAGACCCAGTACTTC. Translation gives CASSLAAGGGETQYF. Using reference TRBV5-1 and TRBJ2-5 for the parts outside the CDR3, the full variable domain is KAGVTQTPRYLIKTRGQQVTLSCSPISGHRSVSWYQQTPGQGLQFLFEYFSETQRNKGNFPGRFSGRQFSNSRSEMNVSTLELGDSALYLCASSLAAGGGETQYFGPGTRLLVL.

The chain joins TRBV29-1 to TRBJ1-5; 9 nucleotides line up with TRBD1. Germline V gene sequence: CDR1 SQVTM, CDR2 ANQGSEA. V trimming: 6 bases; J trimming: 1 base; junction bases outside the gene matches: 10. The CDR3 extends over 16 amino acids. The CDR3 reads CSVQNTGGLSNQPQHF. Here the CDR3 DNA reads TGCAGCGTCCAAAATACAGGGGGCTTGAGCAATCAGCCCCAGCATTTT.

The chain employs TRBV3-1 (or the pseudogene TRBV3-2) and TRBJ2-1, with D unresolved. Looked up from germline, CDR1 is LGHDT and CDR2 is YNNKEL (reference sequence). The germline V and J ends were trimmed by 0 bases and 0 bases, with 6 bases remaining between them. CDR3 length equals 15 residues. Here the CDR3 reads CASSQDRISYNEQFF. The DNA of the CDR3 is TGTGCCAGCAGCCAAGATAGGATCTCCTACAATGAGCAGTTCTTC.

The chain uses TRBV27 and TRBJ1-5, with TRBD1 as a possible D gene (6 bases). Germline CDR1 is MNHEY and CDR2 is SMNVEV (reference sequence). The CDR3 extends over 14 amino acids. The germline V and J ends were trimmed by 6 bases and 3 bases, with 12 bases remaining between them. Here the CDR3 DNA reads TGTGCCAGCAGCCTCAGGGGTATCAATCAGCCCCAGCATTTT. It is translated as CASSLRGINQPQHF.

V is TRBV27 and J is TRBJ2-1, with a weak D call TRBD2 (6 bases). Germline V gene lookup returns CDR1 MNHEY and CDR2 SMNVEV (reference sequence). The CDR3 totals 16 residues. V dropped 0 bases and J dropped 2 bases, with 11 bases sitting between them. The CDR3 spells CASSLSHSSAYNEQFF. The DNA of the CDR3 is TGTGCCAGCAGTTTATCCCACTCTAGCGCCTACAATGAGCAGTTCTTC.

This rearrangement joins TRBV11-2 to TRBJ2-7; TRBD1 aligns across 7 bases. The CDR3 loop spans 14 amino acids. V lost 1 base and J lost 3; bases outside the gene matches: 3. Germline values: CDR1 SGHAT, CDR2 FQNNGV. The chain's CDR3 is CASSLGTGYYEQYF. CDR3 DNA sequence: TGTGCCAGCAGCTTAGGGACAGGATACTACGAGCAGTACTTC.

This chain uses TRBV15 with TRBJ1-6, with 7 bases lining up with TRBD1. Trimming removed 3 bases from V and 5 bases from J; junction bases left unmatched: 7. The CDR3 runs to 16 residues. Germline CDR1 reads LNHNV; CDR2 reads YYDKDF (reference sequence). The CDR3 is CATSSVTQGDNSPLHF. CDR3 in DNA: TGTGCCACCAGCAGCGTTACCCAGGGGGATAATTCACCCCTCCACTTT.

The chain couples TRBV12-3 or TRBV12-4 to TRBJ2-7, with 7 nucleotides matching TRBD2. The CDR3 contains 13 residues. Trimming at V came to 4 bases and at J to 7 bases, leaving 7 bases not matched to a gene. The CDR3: CASSYRGVREQYF. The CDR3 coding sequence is TGTGCCAGCAGTTACCGGGGGGTCCGGGAGCAGTACTTC.

CDR3 nucleotides: TGTGCCACCTCTGAGGGTACGATGAACACTGAAGCTTTCTTT. This gives the protein CATSEGTMNTEAFF. The chain carries TRBV6-5 and TRBJ1-1; D is uncertain. Germline V CDR1 and CDR2: MNHEY, SVGAGI. Trimming cost V 10 bases and J 0 bases, with 15 bases left between them. There are 14 residues in the CDR3.

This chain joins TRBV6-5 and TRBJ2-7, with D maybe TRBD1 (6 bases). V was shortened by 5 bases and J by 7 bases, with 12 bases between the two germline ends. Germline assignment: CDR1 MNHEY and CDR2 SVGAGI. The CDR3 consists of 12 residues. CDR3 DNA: TGTGCCAGCAGTCCCAGAGGGGGAGAGCAGTACTTC. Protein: CASSPRGGEQYF.

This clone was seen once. Written as DNA, the CDR3 is TGTGCCAGCAGCCGAGTTGGGCAGGGGGCGCGAGGCTACACCTTC. Its protein product is CASSRVGQGARGYTF. The chain recombines TRBV27 with TRBJ1-2; 8 positions match TRBD1. Germline loops: CDR1 MNHEY, CDR2 SMNVEV (reference sequence). Trimming cost V 6 bases and J 8 bases; bases outside gene matches: 14. This CDR3 comprises 15 residues.

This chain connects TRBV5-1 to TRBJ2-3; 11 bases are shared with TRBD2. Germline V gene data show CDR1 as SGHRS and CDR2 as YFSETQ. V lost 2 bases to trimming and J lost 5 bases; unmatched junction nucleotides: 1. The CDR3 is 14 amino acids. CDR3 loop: CASSFSGGGDTQYF. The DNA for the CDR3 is TGCGCCAGCAGCTTTAGCGGGGGGGGAGATACGCAGTATTTT.

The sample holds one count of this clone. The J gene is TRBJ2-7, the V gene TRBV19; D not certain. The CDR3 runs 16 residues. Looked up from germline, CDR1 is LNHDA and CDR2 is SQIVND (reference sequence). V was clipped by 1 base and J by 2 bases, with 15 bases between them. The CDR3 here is CASSIVLQRNPYEQYF. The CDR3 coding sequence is TGTGCCAGTAGTATAGTCCTACAGAGAAACCCCTACGAGCAGTACTTC.